The following is a T cell receptor beta chain sequence with its context. What it binds is unknown. The source of the sample is a study of coeliac disease. Assay used: immunoSEQ multiplex PCR; TCRdb lists only in-frame clones, some missing. Altogether some 6,100 clones are present, around 62% being singletons, with the ten largest covering approximately 21%. Study results and limitations: Only 1 of 6 controls, but about 55% of the 18 coeliac samples, showed published gliadin-specific TRB sequences.

There are 13 residues in the CDR3. J was trimmed by 6 bases and V by 4 bases; bases with no gene match: 6. CDR1 and CDR2 (germline): SGHDT, YYEEEE. The chain recombines TRBV5-6 with TRBJ2-7; TRBD2 matches at 8 bases. What was sequenced was lymphocytes from the gut lamina propria. The sequence was collected from a man aged 55 to 70 with celiac disease on a gluten-free diet. The CDR3 bases are TGTGCCAGCAGCGTGATCCGGGGGGGCGAGCAGTACTTC. As protein: CASSVIRGGEQYF.